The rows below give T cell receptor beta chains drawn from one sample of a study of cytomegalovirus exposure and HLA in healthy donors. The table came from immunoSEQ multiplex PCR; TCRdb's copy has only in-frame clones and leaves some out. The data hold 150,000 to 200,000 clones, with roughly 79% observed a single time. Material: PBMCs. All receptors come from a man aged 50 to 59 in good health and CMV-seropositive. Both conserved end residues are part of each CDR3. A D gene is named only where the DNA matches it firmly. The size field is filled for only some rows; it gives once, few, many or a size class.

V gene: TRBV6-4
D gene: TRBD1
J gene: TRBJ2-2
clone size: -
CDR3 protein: CASRPGGDTGELFF
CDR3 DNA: TGTGCCAGCAGACCAGGGGGCGACACCGGGGAGCTGTTTTTT

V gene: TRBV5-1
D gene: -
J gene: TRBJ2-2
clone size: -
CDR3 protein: CASRSGLPNTGELFF
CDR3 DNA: TGCGCCAGCAGGTCGGGACTGCCGAACACCGGGGAGCTGTTTTTT

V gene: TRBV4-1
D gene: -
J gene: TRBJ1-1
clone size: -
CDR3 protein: CASSQVQGFKNTEAFF
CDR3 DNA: TGCGCCAGCAGCCAAGTCCAGGGTTTCAAAAACACTGAAGCTTTCTTT

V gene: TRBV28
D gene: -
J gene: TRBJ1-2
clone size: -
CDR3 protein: CASSSPLHGYTF
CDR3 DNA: TGTGCCAGCAGTTCCCCCCTCCATGGCTACACCTTC

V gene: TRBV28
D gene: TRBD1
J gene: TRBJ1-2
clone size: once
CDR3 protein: CASRRQGALGYTF
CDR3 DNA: TGTGCCAGTAGAAGACAGGGGGCGCTCGGCTACACCTTC

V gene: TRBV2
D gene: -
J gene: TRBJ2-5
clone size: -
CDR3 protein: CASRRVGETQYF
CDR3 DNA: TGTGCCAGCAGGCGGGTTGGGGAGACCCAGTACTTC

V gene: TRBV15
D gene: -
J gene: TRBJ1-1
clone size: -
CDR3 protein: CATSLRQAVMNTEAFF
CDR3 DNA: TGTGCCACCAGCCTGCGACAGGCTGTTATGAACACTGAAGCTTTCTTT

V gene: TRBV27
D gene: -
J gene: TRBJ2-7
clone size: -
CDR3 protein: CASSANFEGYEQYF
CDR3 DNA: TGTGCCAGCAGTGCCAATTTTGAGGGCTACGAGCAGTACTTC

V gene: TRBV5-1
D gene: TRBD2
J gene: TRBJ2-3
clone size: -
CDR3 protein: CASSPNRRSGGADTQYF
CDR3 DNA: TGCGCCAGCAGCCCGAATCGACGTAGCGGGGGGGCAGATACGCAGTATTTT

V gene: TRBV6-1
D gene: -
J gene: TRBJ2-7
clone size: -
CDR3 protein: CASSPLGLREQYF
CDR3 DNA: TGTGCCAGCAGTCCCCTGGGACTTCGTGAGCAGTACTTC

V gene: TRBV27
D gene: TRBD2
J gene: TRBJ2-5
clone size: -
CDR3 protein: CASRGLAGDRETQYF
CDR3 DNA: TGTGCCAGCAGAGGACTAGCGGGGGATCGGGAGACCCAGTACTTC

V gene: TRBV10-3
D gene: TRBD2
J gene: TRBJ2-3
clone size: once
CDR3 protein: CAISESAVEAGPRDTQYF
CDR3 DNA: TGTGCCATCAGTGAGTCCGCGGTAGAAGCGGGGCCCAGAGATACGCAGTATTTT

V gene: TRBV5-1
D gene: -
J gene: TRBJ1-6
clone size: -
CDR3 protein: CASSLAGTGDSPLHF
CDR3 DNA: TGCGCCAGCAGCTTGGCTGGGACTGGGGACTCACCCCTCCACTTT

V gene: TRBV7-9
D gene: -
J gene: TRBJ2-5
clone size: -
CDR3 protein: CASSPRLVPGETQYF
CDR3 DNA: TGTGCCAGCAGCCCCCGATTGGTTCCCGGAGAGACCCAGTACTTC

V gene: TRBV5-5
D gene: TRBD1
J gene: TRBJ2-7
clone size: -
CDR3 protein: CASTAGQGAYYEQYF
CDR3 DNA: TGTGCCAGCACTGCGGGACAGGGGGCCTACTACGAGCAGTACTTC

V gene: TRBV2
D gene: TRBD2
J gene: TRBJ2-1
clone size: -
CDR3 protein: CASTAAGGLDEQFF
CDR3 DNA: TGTGCCAGCACGGCAGCGGGGGGGCTTGATGAGCAGTTCTTC

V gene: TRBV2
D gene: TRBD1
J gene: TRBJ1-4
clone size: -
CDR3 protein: CASSLIGTGVEKLFF
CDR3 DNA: TGTGCCAGCAGTTTGATCGGGACAGGGGTGGAAAAACTGTTTTTT

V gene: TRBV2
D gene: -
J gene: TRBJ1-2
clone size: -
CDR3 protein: CASTEPPGDYGYTF
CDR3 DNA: TGTGCCAGCACCGAGCCTCCAGGGGACTATGGCTACACCTTC

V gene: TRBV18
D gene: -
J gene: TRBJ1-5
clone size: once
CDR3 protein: CASSPRVSNQPQHF
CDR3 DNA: TGTGCCAGCTCACCTCGAGTTAGCAATCAGCCCCAGCATTTT

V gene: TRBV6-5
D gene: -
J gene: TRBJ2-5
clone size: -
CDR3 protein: CASSYRQGETQYF
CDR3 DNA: TGTGCCAGCAGTTATCGGCAGGGGGAGACCCAGTACTTC

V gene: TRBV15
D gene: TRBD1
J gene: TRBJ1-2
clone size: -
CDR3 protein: CATSREGTGSYGYTF
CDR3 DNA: TGTGCCACCAGCAGAGAGGGGACAGGGTCCTATGGCTACACCTTC

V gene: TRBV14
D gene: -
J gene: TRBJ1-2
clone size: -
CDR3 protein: CASSQQPTGGYTF
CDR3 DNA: TGTGCCAGCAGCCAACAACCGACGGGGGGCTACACCTTC

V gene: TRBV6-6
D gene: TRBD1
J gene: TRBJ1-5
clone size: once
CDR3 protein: CASSYAAGQGIAQHF
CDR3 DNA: TGTGCCAGCAGTTACGCTGCGGGACAGGGAATCGCCCAGCATTTT

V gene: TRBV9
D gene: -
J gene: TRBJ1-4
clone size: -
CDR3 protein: CASSPTWGGQVEKLFF
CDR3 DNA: TGTGCCAGCAGCCCAACTTGGGGGGGGCAGGTTGAAAAACTGTTTTTT

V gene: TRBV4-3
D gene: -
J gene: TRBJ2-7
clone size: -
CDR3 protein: CASSQDRVGGREQYF
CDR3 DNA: TGCGCCAGCAGCCAAGATAGGGTCGGAGGGCGGGAGCAGTACTTC

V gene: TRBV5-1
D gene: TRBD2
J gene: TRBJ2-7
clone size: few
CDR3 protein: CASSLRGTPGTSGVSTSSYEQYF
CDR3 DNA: TGCGCCAGCAGCTTGCGGGGGACACCCGGGACTAGCGGGGTCTCTACAAGCTCCTACGAGCAGTACTTC

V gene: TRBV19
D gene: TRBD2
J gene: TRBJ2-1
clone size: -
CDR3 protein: CASSILAGGQNEQFF
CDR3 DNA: TGTGCCAGTAGTATACTAGCGGGGGGCCAGAATGAGCAGTTCTTC

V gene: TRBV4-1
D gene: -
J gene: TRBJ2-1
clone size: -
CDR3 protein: CASSQVQQYNEQFF
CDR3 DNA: TGCGCCAGCAGCCAAGTTCAACAGTACAATGAGCAGTTCTTC

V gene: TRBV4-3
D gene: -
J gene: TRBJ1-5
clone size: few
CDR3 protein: CASSQDWGGNHQPQHF
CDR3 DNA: TGCGCCAGCAGCCAAGATTGGGGGGGTAATCATCAGCCCCAGCATTTT

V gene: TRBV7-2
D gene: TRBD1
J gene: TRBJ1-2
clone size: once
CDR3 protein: CASSFTGGNYGYTF
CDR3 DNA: TGTGCCAGCAGCTTTACAGGGGGGAACTATGGCTACACCTTC

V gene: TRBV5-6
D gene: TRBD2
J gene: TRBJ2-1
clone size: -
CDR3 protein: CASSLELAGTNEQFF
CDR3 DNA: TGTGCCAGCAGCTTGGAATTAGCGGGGACTAATGAGCAGTTCTTC

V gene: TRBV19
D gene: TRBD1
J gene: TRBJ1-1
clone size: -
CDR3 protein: CASSIWSADRGQRVEAFF
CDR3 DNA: TGTGCCAGTAGTATTTGGTCGGCGGACAGGGGGCAACGAGTTGAAGCTTTCTTT

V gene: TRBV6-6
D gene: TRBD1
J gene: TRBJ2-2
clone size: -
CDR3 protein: CASSVTGVNTGELFF
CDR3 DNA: TGTGCCAGCAGTGTTACAGGGGTAAACACCGGGGAGCTGTTTTTT

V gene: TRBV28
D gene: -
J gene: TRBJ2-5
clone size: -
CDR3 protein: CASGRVQGGETQYF
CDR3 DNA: TGTGCCAGCGGACGAGTCCAGGGTGGAGAGACCCAGTACTTC

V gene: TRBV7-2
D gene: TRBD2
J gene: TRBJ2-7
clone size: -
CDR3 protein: CASSPKRGGQNEQYF
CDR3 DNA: TGTGCCAGCAGCCCTAAGCGGGGGGGCCAGAACGAGCAGTACTTC

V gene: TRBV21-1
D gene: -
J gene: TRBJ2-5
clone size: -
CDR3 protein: CASSKGYGVRVETQYF
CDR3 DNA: TGTGCCAGCAGCAAAGGATACGGGGTCCGGGTCGAGACCCAGTACTTC

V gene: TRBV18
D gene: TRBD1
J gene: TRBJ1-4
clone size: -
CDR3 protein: CASSLNRGINEKLFF
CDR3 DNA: TGTGCCAGCTCACTGAACAGGGGGATAAATGAAAAACTGTTTTTT

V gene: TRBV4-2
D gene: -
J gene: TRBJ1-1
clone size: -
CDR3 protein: CASSQPRQNTEAFF
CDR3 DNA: TGTGCCAGCAGCCAGCCGCGACAGAACACTGAAGCTTTCTTT

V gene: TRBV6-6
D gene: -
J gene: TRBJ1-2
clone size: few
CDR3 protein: CASSSLGTLYGYTF
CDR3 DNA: TGTGCCAGCAGTTCCCTCGGGACACTCTATGGCTACACCTTC

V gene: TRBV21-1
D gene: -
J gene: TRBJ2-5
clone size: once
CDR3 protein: CASSTQREGVQETQYF
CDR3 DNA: TGTGCCAGCAGCACCCAACGGGAGGGGGTACAAGAGACCCAGTACTTC

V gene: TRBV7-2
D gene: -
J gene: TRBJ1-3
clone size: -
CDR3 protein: CASSPSGGTGNTIYF
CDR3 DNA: TGTGCCAGCAGCCCCTCCGGCGGGACTGGAAACACCATATATTTT

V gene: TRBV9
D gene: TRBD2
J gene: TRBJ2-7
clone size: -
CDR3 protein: CASSDAGGSEQYF
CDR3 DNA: TGTGCCAGCAGCGACGCGGGGGGAAGCGAGCAGTACTTC

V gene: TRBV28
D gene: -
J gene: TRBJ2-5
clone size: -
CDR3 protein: CASSLGGRGVGETQYF
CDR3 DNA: TGTGCCAGCAGTTTAGGGGGCCGGGGGGTGGGAGAGACCCAGTACTTC